The rows below give T cell receptor beta chains drawn from one sample of a study of shared clonotypes between healthy human individuals. The assay was immunoSEQ multiplex PCR, and TCRdb's table has in-frame clones only and misses some. The data contain 950,000 to 1,300,000 clones, 70% to 80% of them seen just once; the ten biggest clones take up over 1.3%. Sequenced material: memory CD4+ T cells sorted from blood. All receptors come from a man aged 18 to 30 in good health. Each CDR3 is given with its conserved first and last residue. A D gene is named only where the DNA matches it firmly. Only some rows state a clone size, as once, few, many or a class for expanded clones.

d_call	clone_size	j_call	v_call	cdr3_nt	cdr3_aa
TRBD1	.	TRBJ1-6	TRBV4-1	TGCGCCAGCAGCCAGAGCGGTCCAGGGGGCGGAAATTCACCCCTCCACTTT	CASSQSGPGGGNSPLHF
TRBD2	.	TRBJ2-1	TRBV19	TGTGCCAGTAGTATAGAACTAGCGGGGTCCAATGAGCAGTTCTTC	CASSIELAGSNEQFF
.	many	TRBJ1-2	TRBV5-6	TGTGCCAGCAGCTTGATTAACTATGGCTACACCTTC	CASSLINYGYTF
.	.	TRBJ1-1	TRBV7-9	TGTGCCAGCAGCCTGGGGACATCCAACACTGAAGCTTTCTTT	CASSLGTSNTEAFF
TRBD2	.	TRBJ2-1	TRBV7-2	TGTGCCAGCAGCCCCCGGGGAGCGGGAGGGCGGAATGAGCAGTTCTTC	CASSPRGAGGRNEQFF
.	.	TRBJ1-1	TRBV7-8	TGTGCCAGCAGCTTAGACACCCCGGGGACTGAAGCTTTCTTT	CASSLDTPGTEAFF
TRBD1	.	TRBJ1-5	TRBV4-1	TGCGCCAGCAGGCGGGACAGTTTGGCCGGGCCCCAGCATTTT	CASRRDSLAGPQHF
TRBD1	.	TRBJ1-2	TRBV2	TGTGCCAGCAGTGAGGAGACAGGGGGCGGGTTTGGCTACACCTTC	CASSEETGGGFGYTF
TRBD1	.	TRBJ1-5	TRBV28	TGTGCCAGCAGTCCGGGACAGGGTAGGAATCAGCCCCAGCATTTT	CASSPGQGRNQPQHF
.	.	TRBJ2-2	TRBV4-3	TGCGCCAGCAGCCAAGATGACAGGTACTCCGTCGCGAACACCGGGGAGCTGTTTTTT	CASSQDDRYSVANTGELFF
.	.	TRBJ2-7	TRBV5-1	TGCGCCAGCAGCATAAATTTTTCTGAGCAGTACTTC	CASSINFSEQYF